Listed below are T cell receptor beta chains from one sample, sequenced in a study of beta chain features in type 1 diabetes. Sequenced by immunoSEQ multiplex PCR; TCRdb stores in-frame clones only, minus some. The profile shows hundreds of thousands of clones, about a sixth of them singletons. Source material: naive CD4+ T cells from blood. Receptors were obtained from a woman under 30 in good health. Both conserved end residues are part of each CDR3.

V: TRBV7-9; CDR3: CASRSLRSRETQYF
V: TRBV28; CDR3: CASSLASGRIGYEQYF
V: TRBV5-6; CDR3: CASTYSGRTRAFF
V: TRBV6-1; CDR3: CASSVRPGSYEQYF
V: TRBV2; CDR3: CASRELNSNQPQHF
V: TRBV4-2; CDR3: CASSHGQGDNYGYTF
V: TRBV7-2; CDR3: CASSFQSNWDIQYF
V: TRBV28; CDR3: CASSLGTSGRREQYF
V: TRBV18; CDR3: CASSPTSGRVANEQFF
V: TRBV7-9; CDR3: CASSPVRFPYGYTF
V: TRBV7-2; CDR3: CASSSRGQANYGYTF
V: TRBV7-2; CDR3: CASSLTSGGQETQYF
V: TRBV11-2; CDR3: CASSLVGRRLETQYF
V: TRBV7-2; CDR3: CASSLSPTGSGADTQYF
V: TRBV5-6; CDR3: CASSLERRNTEAFF
V: TRBV28; CDR3: CASSGRGRLAYEQYF
V: TRBV29-1; CDR3: CSVAGGTDTQYF
V: TRBV4-2; CDR3: CASSQILTDTQYF
V: TRBV2; CDR3: CASSYRDQPYEQYF
V: TRBV9; CDR3: CASSERGRAEDGELFF
V: TRBV19; CDR3: CASNPTSGTYNEQFF
V: TRBV6-5; CDR3: CASSQRTQGETQYF
V: TRBV10-3; CDR3: CAISESLGYNYGYTF
V: TRBV14; CDR3: CASSLGVAASYNEQFF
V: TRBV7-3; CDR3: CASSWTRNTEAFF
V: TRBV7-9; CDR3: CASSFSPNSEAFF
V: TRBV6-1; CDR3: CASIPDRVGYGYTF
V: TRBV29-1; CDR3: CSVGGSGKKNQFF
V: TRBV2; CDR3: CASSPQGYEQFF
V: TRBV4-1; CDR3: CASSQVGLASETQYF
V: TRBV28; CDR3: CASRGGTSGPYEQYF
V: TRBV7-2; CDR3: CASSFGGRAGELFF
V: TRBV23-1; CDR3: CASKAAWGYGTQYF
V: TRBV4-3; CDR3: CASSQDTMRAGELFF
V: TRBV7-3; CDR3: CASSTGGPPGSYNEQFF
V: TRBV19; CDR3: CASSWDSYTQYF